This TCR beta chain was identified in a study of regulatory T cells in long-lasting Graves disease. The CDR3 runs to 14 residues. V lost 2 bases and J lost 5, with 8 bases in between. Germline V lookup: CDR1 SGHRS, CDR2 YFSETQ. Researchers made TCR beta libraries by using iRepertoire HTBI primers and running Arm-PCR on CDR3 regions. TCRdb itself ran the multiplex PCR reads through MiXCR, one entry per CDR3 protein. The sample yields 700,000 or so distinct CDR3 sequences, approximately 31% seen once. This clonotype was seen at least ten times. Its antigen is still unknown. Time point noted: persistent/refractory GD, antithyroid drugs over 5 years with positive TRAb. RNA extracted from PBMCs served as the sequencing template. Study results and caveats: Fewer public clonotypes were shared by new patients (around 960) than by persistent patients (around 2,900).

The starting material was peripheral blood mononuclear cells (PBMCs), obtained when the disease was refractory, from a patient treated with antithyroid drugs. This receptor was identified in a female donor with Graves disease. The rearrangement joins TRBV5-1 to TRBJ1-6; D unclear. CDR3 loop: CASSLRADNSPLHF. The CDR3 DNA reads as TGCGCCAGCAGCTTAAGGGCTGATAATTCACCCCTCCACTTT.